Listed below are T cell receptor beta chains from one sample, sequenced in a study of T cell responses to AZD1222 COVID-19 vaccine. Measured with immunoSEQ multiplex PCR; TCRdb has only the in-frame clones, and not every one. The data hold 25,000 to 35,000 clones, with around nine tenths observed a single time. The sequencing used peripheral blood, collected on day 0 of AZD1222 vaccination. These receptors were taken from an adult in good health. Both conserved end residues are part of each CDR3. D genes are given only for firm matches. Expanded clones get a size class; other rows say once, few or many, or leave the size out.

DNA: TGTGCCAGTAGTATAGCCCCGGGACTAGCGGGAGTAATCCCTGGCTACAATGAGCAGTTCTTC
CDR3: CASSIAPGLAGVIPGYNEQFF
D: TRBD2
V: TRBV19
J: TRBJ2-1
size: .

DNA: TGCGCCAGCAGCTTGGGGGTCCAAGAGACCCAGTACTTC
CDR3: CASSLGVQETQYF
D: .
V: TRBV5-1
J: TRBJ2-5
size: .

DNA: TGTGCCAGCAGTGACACGACAGGGGTTACCTATAATTCACCCCTCCACTTT
CDR3: CASSDTTGVTYNSPLHF
D: TRBD1
V: TRBV6-4
J: TRBJ1-6
size: .

DNA: TGTGCCAGCAATCCCCGGGGTAGCGGGGGGGGAGAGACCCAGTACTTC
CDR3: CASNPRGSGGGETQYF
D: TRBD2
V: TRBV11-2
J: TRBJ2-5
size: .

DNA: TGTGCCAGTAGTGAGGGCCAAGGCTTTGCGAACTACGAGCAGTACTTC
CDR3: CASSEGQGFANYEQYF
D: .
V: TRBV19
J: TRBJ2-7
size: .

DNA: TGTGCCATCAGGAGAGCCTCCTACGAGCAGTACTTC
CDR3: CAIRRASYEQYF
D: .
V: TRBV10-3
J: TRBJ2-7
size: .

DNA: TGTGCCAGCAGTTTCGTCCCGGGAAGGGCCTACGAGCAGTACTTC
CDR3: CASSFVPGRAYEQYF
D: .
V: TRBV27
J: TRBJ2-7
size: .

DNA: TGTGCCTGGAGTCCGGACCGGTCCGGGCTACGGTCACCCCTCCACTTT
CDR3: CAWSPDRSGLRSPLHF
D: .
V: TRBV30
J: TRBJ1-6
size: .

DNA: TGTGCCAGCAGTCCTAGCGGGAGATCCCTCTACGAGCAGTACTTC
CDR3: CASSPSGRSLYEQYF
D: TRBD2
V: TRBV28
J: TRBJ2-7
size: .

DNA: TGTGCCAGCAGCATCGGGACAGCAAGTTCTGGAAACACCATATATTTT
CDR3: CASSIGTASSGNTIYF
D: TRBD1
V: TRBV7-8
J: TRBJ1-3
size: once

DNA: TGTGCCAGCAGCTTCACGTCCTACGAGCAGTACTTC
CDR3: CASSFTSYEQYF
D: .
V: TRBV7-9
J: TRBJ2-7
size: .

DNA: TGTGCCAGCAGCCCCTCTGTTTACCGGGACACCGAGCAGTACTTC
CDR3: CASSPSVYRDTEQYF
D: .
V: TRBV11-1
J: TRBJ2-7
size: few

DNA: TGTGCCAGCAGCCCTCACTCCAGCGGGGGATCCTCTGGGGCCAACGTCCTGACTTTC
CDR3: CASSPHSSGGSSGANVLTF
D: TRBD2
V: TRBV5-5
J: TRBJ2-6
size: .

DNA: TGTGCCTGGAGTGTAGGAGATCAGCCCCAGCATTTT
CDR3: CAWSVGDQPQHF
D: .
V: TRBV30
J: TRBJ1-5
size: once

DNA: TGTGCCAGCAGTGTAGCGGGAGGCTACGAGCAGTACTTC
CDR3: CASSVAGGYEQYF
D: TRBD2
V: TRBV6-1
J: TRBJ2-7
size: .

DNA: TGTGCCAGCAGCTTGGAAAGAACTAGCGGCACAGATACGCAGTATTTT
CDR3: CASSLERTSGTDTQYF
D: TRBD2
V: TRBV5-5
J: TRBJ2-3
size: .

DNA: TGTGCCAGCAGCTTGGAGCCCCGGGACCGGTACGGAACCGGGGAGCTGTTTTTT
CDR3: CASSLEPRDRYGTGELFF
D: .
V: TRBV5-8
J: TRBJ2-2
size: .

DNA: TGTGCCAGCAGTCTCACTAGCGCCCACGGGGAGCTGTTTTTT
CDR3: CASSLTSAHGELFF
D: TRBD2
V: TRBV28
J: TRBJ2-2
size: once

DNA: TGTGCCAGCTCACGACAGGGGGCGCCTGTGAATGAGCAGTTCTTC
CDR3: CASSRQGAPVNEQFF
D: TRBD1
V: TRBV18
J: TRBJ2-1
size: .

DNA: TGTGCCACCAGTGATTCCGAGGCCCAGGAGCAGTACTTC
CDR3: CATSDSEAQEQYF
D: .
V: TRBV24-1
J: TRBJ2-7
size: .

DNA: TGTGCCAGCACCACCACACGTCACTCCTACAATGAGCAGTTCTTC
CDR3: CASTTTRHSYNEQFF
D: .
V: TRBV11-2
J: TRBJ2-1
size: .

DNA: TGTGCCAGTAGAGAAGGGGGACTCTATGGCTACACCTTC
CDR3: CASREGGLYGYTF
D: .
V: TRBV19
J: TRBJ1-2
size: .

DNA: TGTGCCAGCAGCGAGCGGGAGGGCTTTAGGGAGCAGTACTTC
CDR3: CASSEREGFREQYF
D: TRBD2
V: TRBV9
J: TRBJ2-7
size: .

DNA: TGTGCCAGCAGTGCCAGACTTGGGGGAGGTAATGAGCAGTTCTTC
CDR3: CASSARLGGGNEQFF
D: .
V: TRBV25-1
J: TRBJ2-1
size: .

DNA: TGTGCCAGCGCACGGGGGGACTATGGCTACACCTTC
CDR3: CASARGDYGYTF
D: .
V: TRBV28
J: TRBJ1-2
size: .

DNA: TGTGCCAGCAGTTTATTTTACAGACTAGCCAAAAACATTCAGTACTTC
CDR3: CASSLFYRLAKNIQYF
D: .
V: TRBV27
J: TRBJ2-4
size: .

DNA: TGCAGCGTTGTGACGGGGAATAGCAATCAGCCCCAGCATTTT
CDR3: CSVVTGNSNQPQHF
D: .
V: TRBV29-1
J: TRBJ1-5
size: .

DNA: TGTGCCAGCACCATGGGGCCGACGGGAGAGACCCAGTACTTC
CDR3: CASTMGPTGETQYF
D: .
V: TRBV6-5
J: TRBJ2-5
size: .

DNA: TGCGCCAGCAGCTTGGGAGAGCTTGGAAACACCATATATTTT
CDR3: CASSLGELGNTIYF
D: .
V: TRBV5-1
J: TRBJ1-3
size: .

DNA: TGTGCCAGCACCGGGGGGGGATGGTTCGAAGAGACCCAGTACTTC
CDR3: CASTGGGWFEETQYF
D: TRBD2
V: TRBV9
J: TRBJ2-5
size: .

DNA: TGTGCCAGTAGTATGGGGCTAGCCTCGGGCGAGCAGTACTTC
CDR3: CASSMGLASGEQYF
D: .
V: TRBV19
J: TRBJ2-7
size: once

DNA: TGCGCCAGCAGCTTGGTAGCGGGAGGGAACACCGGGGAGCTGTTTTTT
CDR3: CASSLVAGGNTGELFF
D: TRBD2
V: TRBV5-1
J: TRBJ2-2
size: .

DNA: TGTGCCAGCTATAGGACACTGTCCTACGAGCAGTACTTC
CDR3: CASYRTLSYEQYF
D: .
V: TRBV2
J: TRBJ2-7
size: .

DNA: TGTGCCAGCAGCGCCTTAGCGGGAGCGACCGGGGAGCTGTTTTTT
CDR3: CASSALAGATGELFF
D: TRBD2
V: TRBV9
J: TRBJ2-2
size: few

DNA: TGTGCCAGCAGCTTAGGGGCAGGGGGCATAAGCACTGAAGCTTTCTTT
CDR3: CASSLGAGGISTEAFF
D: TRBD1
V: TRBV7-3
J: TRBJ1-1
size: .

DNA: TGTGCCAGCAGCATGGGACTGGAGCAGTTCTTC
CDR3: CASSMGLEQFF
D: .
V: TRBV7-9
J: TRBJ2-1
size: .

DNA: TGTGCCAGCAGTTACTCACGGGGCCACTATGGCTACACCTTC
CDR3: CASSYSRGHYGYTF
D: .
V: TRBV6-5
J: TRBJ1-2
size: few

DNA: TGTGCCAGCCGCGAGGGGGCAAATCAGCCCCAGCATTTT
CDR3: CASREGANQPQHF
D: TRBD1
V: TRBV2
J: TRBJ1-5
size: .

DNA: TGTGCCTGGAGTACCTCCACGGGCTATGGCTACACCTTC
CDR3: CAWSTSTGYGYTF
D: .
V: TRBV30
J: TRBJ1-2
size: .

DNA: TGTGCCAGCAGCCCAACCTACAATGAGCAGTTCTTC
CDR3: CASSPTYNEQFF
D: .
V: TRBV6-6
J: TRBJ2-1
size: .

DNA: TGTGCCAGCAGTGAGCTCCAGGGGGATCAGCCCCAGCATTTT
CDR3: CASSELQGDQPQHF
D: TRBD1
V: TRBV2
J: TRBJ1-5
size: .

DNA: TGTGCCAGCACCCCACGGACTCCCACGGATGAAAAACTGTTTTTT
CDR3: CASTPRTPTDEKLFF
D: .
V: TRBV28
J: TRBJ1-4
size: .

DNA: TGTGCCAGCAGTGCTATCCGGGACAGGGGCGCCAACACTGAAGCTTTCTTT
CDR3: CASSAIRDRGANTEAFF
D: TRBD1
V: TRBV6-1
J: TRBJ1-1
size: medium-sized

DNA: TGCGCCAGCGGAGTGACTCCCTCCTACAATGAGCAGTTCTTC
CDR3: CASGVTPSYNEQFF
D: .
V: TRBV5-1
J: TRBJ2-1
size: .

DNA: TGTGCCAGCAGTTTGAGCGGGAGCCTCAGGTACGAGCAGTACTTC
CDR3: CASSLSGSLRYEQYF
D: TRBD2
V: TRBV6-5
J: TRBJ2-7
size: .

DNA: TGTGCCAGCTCACCCGGCGGGGGCGTACTCAATGAGCAGTTCTTC
CDR3: CASSPGGGVLNEQFF
D: .
V: TRBV18
J: TRBJ2-1
size: once

DNA: TGCGCCAGCAGCTTGGTAACAGATACGCAGTATTTT
CDR3: CASSLVTDTQYF
D: .
V: TRBV5-1
J: TRBJ2-3
size: once

DNA: TGCGCCAGCAGTGAGTCGACGGGGGGGAGGAAGTACTTC
CDR3: CASSESTGGRKYF
D: TRBD2
V: TRBV10-2
J: TRBJ2-7
size: .

DNA: TGTGCCAGCAGCTCACGGGCGGGTGGGCAAAATGAGCAGTTCTTC
CDR3: CASSSRAGGQNEQFF
D: .
V: TRBV7-7
J: TRBJ2-1
size: .